This is a list of T cell receptor beta chains from one sample in a study of human T cells and chemical hapten exposure. Via MiXCR, TCRdb re-called the RACE reads, giving one row per CDR3 protein. This repertoire shows about 80,000 distinct CDR3 sequences, roughly 10% found once; its top ten account for 2% to 2.5%. The sample consisted of whole blood, taken in connection with sensitization to the hapten diphenylcyclopropenone (DPC). The origin of the receptors is a woman aged 30 to 39 with alopecia areata. Some clones in this sample may be carry-over from other donors' samples. CDR3s include the opening cysteine and the closing phenylalanine or tryptophan. The D gene is left open where the match is weak. Size tells how often a clone was seen (once, few, many) or the class of an expanded clone, and some rows leave it out.

size: many; V: TRBV5-1; J: TRBJ2-3; D: TRBD2; DNA: TGCGCCAGCAGCTTGGCTCTAGCGGCAGATACGCAGTATTTT; CDR3: CASSLALAADTQYF
size: NA; V: TRBV10-3; J: TRBJ2-1; D: TRBD2; DNA: TGTGCCATCAGCGCCGGGACTAGCGGGAGGGCCTCGAATGAGCAGTTCTTC; CDR3: CAISAGTSGRASNEQFF
size: NA; V: TRBV11-1; J: TRBJ2-7; D: NA; DNA: TGTGCCAGCAGCTTAGAAGGGGGGCCGACTTACGAGCAGTACTTC; CDR3: CASSLEGGPTYEQYF
size: many; V: TRBV10-2; J: TRBJ1-5; D: NA; DNA: TGCGCCACCCGAGACAGCGGGAGCAATCAGCCCCAGCATTTT; CDR3: CATRDSGSNQPQHF
size: many; V: TRBV7-9; J: TRBJ2-1; D: TRBD2; DNA: TGTGCCAGCAGCGTCCCCGGACGACCTAAAGGGACTAGCGGGAGGCCAGGGAATGAGCAGTTCTTC; CDR3: CASSVPGRPKGTSGRPGNEQFF
size: NA; V: TRBV28; J: TRBJ2-5; D: NA; DNA: TGTGCCAGCGTAGGGGCTCAAGAGACCCAGTACTTC; CDR3: CASVGAQETQYF
size: many; V: TRBV7-2; J: TRBJ2-3; D: TRBD2; DNA: TGTGCCAGCAGCCTCATAGCGGGGGGCGGAGATACGCAGTATTTT; CDR3: CASSLIAGGGDTQYF
size: few; V: TRBV29-1; J: TRBJ2-5; D: NA; DNA: TGCAGCGTTGATGGGGGAGGAGATCAAGAGACCCAGTACTTC; CDR3: CSVDGGGDQETQYF
size: NA; V: TRBV5-1; J: TRBJ2-2; D: NA; DNA: TGCGCCAGCAGCTTTAGGGGGGCCAACACCGGGGAGCTGTTTTTT; CDR3: CASSFRGANTGELFF
size: NA; V: TRBV28; J: TRBJ2-4; D: NA; DNA: TGTGCCAGCAGCCTTCAGGGAAGCCAAAACATTCAGTACTTC; CDR3: CASSLQGSQNIQYF
size: few; V: TRBV4-3; J: TRBJ2-3; D: NA; DNA: TGCGCCAGCAGCCAAGATGAGCTGGATACGCAGTATTTT; CDR3: CASSQDELDTQYF
size: NA; V: TRBV7-9; J: TRBJ1-4; D: NA; DNA: TGTGCCAGCAGCTCCCCCTTTCTGGGGGCCGCTAATGAAAAACTGTTTTTT; CDR3: CASSSPFLGAANEKLFF
size: many; V: TRBV4-1; J: TRBJ2-7; D: TRBD1; DNA: TGCGCCAGCAGCCAAGATGTTGGGGACAGGGCCTACGAGCAGTACTTC; CDR3: CASSQDVGDRAYEQYF
size: many; V: TRBV11-2; J: TRBJ2-7; D: NA; DNA: TGTGCCAGCAGCTCGCCGCGAGGGGGGGCATTGGGCTACGAGCAGTACTTC; CDR3: CASSSPRGGALGYEQYF
size: few; V: TRBV7-2; J: TRBJ2-1; D: NA; DNA: TGTGCCAGCAGCTTAGATACGGGGCCCTACAATGAGCAGTTCTTC; CDR3: CASSLDTGPYNEQFF
size: NA; V: TRBV11-2; J: TRBJ2-2; D: NA; DNA: TGTGCCAGCAGCCGGACAGCGAACACCGGGGAGCTGTTTTTT; CDR3: CASSRTANTGELFF
size: many; V: TRBV20-1; J: TRBJ1-5; D: NA; DNA: TGCAGTGCTAGAGATCCGGAGAATAGCAATCAGCCCCAGCATTTT; CDR3: CSARDPENSNQPQHF
size: many; V: TRBV20-1; J: TRBJ1-4; D: NA; DNA: TGCAGTGCTAGATCGCCCGAGACTAATGAAAAACTGTTTTTT; CDR3: CSARSPETNEKLFF
size: many; V: TRBV20-1; J: TRBJ2-7; D: TRBD1; DNA: TGCAGTGCTAGAGGGGACAGAGGTCGAAGCGAGCAGTACTTC; CDR3: CSARGDRGRSEQYF
size: few; V: TRBV28; J: TRBJ1-5; D: NA; DNA: TGTGCCAGCAGTTTATCCTCGGCTCAGCCCCAGCATTTT; CDR3: CASSLSSAQPQHF
size: NA; V: TRBV6-1; J: TRBJ2-3; D: NA; DNA: TGTGCCAGCAGGATTGGGTTAAGACCCAACACAGATACGCAGTATTTT; CDR3: CASRIGLRPNTDTQYF
size: many; V: TRBV20-1; J: TRBJ2-5; D: TRBD2; DNA: TGCAGTGCTAGAGATCTACTAGCGGGAGGGTGGGGAGAGACCCAGTACTTC; CDR3: CSARDLLAGGWGETQYF
size: many; V: TRBV20-1; J: TRBJ2-1; D: NA; DNA: TGCAGTGCGGCCGAAGCCTACAATGAGCAGTTCTTC; CDR3: CSAAEAYNEQFF
size: few; V: TRBV12-3/TRBV12-4; J: TRBJ2-1; D: TRBD2; DNA: TGTGCCAGCAGGAGACGGGAGGATGAGCAGTTCTTC; CDR3: CASRRREDEQFF
size: few; V: TRBV7-8; J: TRBJ2-1; D: NA; DNA: TGTGCCAGCACCCTAGGTGGCTCGTTATACAATGAGCAGTTCTTC; CDR3: CASTLGGSLYNEQFF
size: NA; V: TRBV28; J: TRBJ1-2; D: NA; DNA: TGTGCCAGCAGTTTTTTCGGGGGAGCTAACTATGGCTACACCTTC; CDR3: CASSFFGGANYGYTF
size: many; V: TRBV5-1; J: TRBJ2-2; D: NA; DNA: TGCGCCAGCAGCAGGACACAGGGTGGCGGGGAGCTGTTTTTT; CDR3: CASSRTQGGGELFF
size: NA; V: TRBV7-3; J: TRBJ1-1; D: NA; DNA: TGTGCCAGCAGTCTACCCGGGGGGACTGAAGCTTTCTTT; CDR3: CASSLPGGTEAFF
size: many; V: TRBV28; J: TRBJ2-7; D: NA; DNA: TGTGCCAGCAGTTACTCGTCCTGGTACGAGCAGTACTTC; CDR3: CASSYSSWYEQYF
size: few; V: TRBV6-6; J: TRBJ2-7; D: NA; DNA: TGTGCCAGCAGTTACCCTAGGCGGGCGTCCTACGAGCAGTACTTC; CDR3: CASSYPRRASYEQYF
size: NA; V: TRBV7-8; J: TRBJ1-4; D: NA; DNA: TGTGCCAGCAGCTCGAGATCTCGCTTAGCTAATGAAAAACTGTTTTTT; CDR3: CASSSRSRLANEKLFF
size: many; V: TRBV20-1; J: TRBJ2-7; D: NA; DNA: TGCAGTGCAGGTCAGGGGTACGAGCAGTACTTC; CDR3: CSAGQGYEQYF
size: NA; V: TRBV29-1; J: TRBJ2-7; D: NA; DNA: TGCAGCGTTGAGGGGTCATCCTACGAGCAGTACTTC; CDR3: CSVEGSSYEQYF
size: few; V: TRBV10-3; J: TRBJ1-6; D: NA; DNA: TGTGCCATCCTCTATTCACCCCTCCACTTT; CDR3: CAILYSPLHF
size: few; V: TRBV11-2; J: TRBJ2-3; D: NA; DNA: TGTGCCAGCAGCTTATGGACAGATACGCAGTATTTT; CDR3: CASSLWTDTQYF
size: many; V: TRBV28; J: TRBJ2-3; D: TRBD1; DNA: TGTGCCAGCAGCTACGACAGGGTTGACACAGATACGCAGTATTTT; CDR3: CASSYDRVDTDTQYF
size: many; V: TRBV19; J: TRBJ1-5; D: NA; DNA: TGTGCCAGTACCTACAGCAATCAGCCCCAGCATTTT; CDR3: CASTYSNQPQHF
size: few; V: TRBV29-1; J: TRBJ1-2; D: TRBD1; DNA: TGCAGCGTCATACAGGGGGCTAACTATGGCTACACCTTC; CDR3: CSVIQGANYGYTF
size: NA; V: TRBV5-6; J: TRBJ1-5; D: NA; DNA: TGTGCCAGCAGCATGAGGGCACAGCCCCAGCATTTT; CDR3: CASSMRAQPQHF
size: many; V: TRBV7-2; J: TRBJ2-3; D: TRBD2; DNA: TGTGCCAGCAGGACCAGCGGGGGGGGCGATACGCAGTATTTT; CDR3: CASRTSGGGDTQYF
size: NA; V: TRBV5-1; J: TRBJ2-7; D: NA; DNA: TGCGCCAGCAGCTTAGGGGACGAGCAGTACTTC; CDR3: CASSLGDEQYF